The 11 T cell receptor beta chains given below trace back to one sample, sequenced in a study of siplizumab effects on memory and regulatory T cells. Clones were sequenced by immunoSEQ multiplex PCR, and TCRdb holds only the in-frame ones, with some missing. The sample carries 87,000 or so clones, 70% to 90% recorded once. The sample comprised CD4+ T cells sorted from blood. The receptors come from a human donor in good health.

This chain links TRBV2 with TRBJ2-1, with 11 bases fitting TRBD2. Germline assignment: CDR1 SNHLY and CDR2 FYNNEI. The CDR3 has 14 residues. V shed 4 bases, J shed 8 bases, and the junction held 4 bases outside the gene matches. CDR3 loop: CASSVTSGRHEQFF. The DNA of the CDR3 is TGTGCCAGCAGTGTCACTAGCGGGAGACATGAGCAGTTCTTC.

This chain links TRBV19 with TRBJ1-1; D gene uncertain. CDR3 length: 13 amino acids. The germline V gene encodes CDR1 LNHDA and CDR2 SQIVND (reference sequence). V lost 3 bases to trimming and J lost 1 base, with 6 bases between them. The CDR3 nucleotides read TGTGCCAGTAGTATTCGCGCGAACACTGAAGCTTTCTTT. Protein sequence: CASSIRANTEAFF.

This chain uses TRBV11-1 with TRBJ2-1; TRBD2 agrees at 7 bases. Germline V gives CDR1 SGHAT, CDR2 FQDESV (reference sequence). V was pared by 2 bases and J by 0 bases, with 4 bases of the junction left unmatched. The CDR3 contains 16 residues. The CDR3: CASSLYGTTSYNEQFF. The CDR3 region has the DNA TGTGCCAGCAGCTTATATGGGACTACCTCCTACAATGAGCAGTTCTTC.

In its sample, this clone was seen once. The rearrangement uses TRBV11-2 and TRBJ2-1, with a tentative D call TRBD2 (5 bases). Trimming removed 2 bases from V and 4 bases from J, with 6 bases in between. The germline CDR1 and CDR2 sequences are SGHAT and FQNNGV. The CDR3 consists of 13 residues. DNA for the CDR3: TGTGCCAGCAGCTTATCGGGGTACAATGAGCAGTTCTTC. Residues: CASSLSGYNEQFF.

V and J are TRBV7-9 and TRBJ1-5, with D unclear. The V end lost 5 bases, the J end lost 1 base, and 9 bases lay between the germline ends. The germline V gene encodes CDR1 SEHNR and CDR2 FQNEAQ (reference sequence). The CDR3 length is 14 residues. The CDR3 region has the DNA TGTGCCAGCAGCCCATCGGACAGCAATCAGCCCCAGCATTTT. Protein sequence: CASSPSDSNQPQHF.

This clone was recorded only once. This CDR3 is CASSYLAGDFNEQFF. The CDR3 DNA sequence: TGTGCCAGCAGCTACCTAGCGGGAGATTTCAATGAGCAGTTCTTC. V is TRBV11-2 and J is TRBJ2-1; 10 bases are a match to TRBD2. The CDR3 consists of 15 residues. J was trimmed by 6 bases and V by 4 bases; bases with no gene match: 6. Looked up from germline, CDR1 is SGHAT and CDR2 is FQNNGV.

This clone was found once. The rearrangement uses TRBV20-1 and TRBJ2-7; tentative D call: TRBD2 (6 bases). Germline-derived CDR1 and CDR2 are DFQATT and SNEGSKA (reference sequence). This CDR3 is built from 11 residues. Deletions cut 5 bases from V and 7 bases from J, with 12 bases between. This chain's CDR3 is CSASTREEQYF. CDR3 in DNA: TGCAGTGCTTCGACTAGGGAAGAGCAGTACTTC.

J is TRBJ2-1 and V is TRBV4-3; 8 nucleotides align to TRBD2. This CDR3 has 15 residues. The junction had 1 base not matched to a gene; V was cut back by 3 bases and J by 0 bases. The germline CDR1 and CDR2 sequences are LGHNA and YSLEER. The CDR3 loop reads CASSQSGSSYNEQFF. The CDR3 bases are TGCGCCAGCAGCCAGAGCGGGAGCTCCTACAATGAGCAGTTCTTC.

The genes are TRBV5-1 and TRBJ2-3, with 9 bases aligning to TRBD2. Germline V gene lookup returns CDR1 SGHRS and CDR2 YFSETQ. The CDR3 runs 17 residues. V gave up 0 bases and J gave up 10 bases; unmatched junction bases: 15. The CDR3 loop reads CASSLASSGAVPTAQYF. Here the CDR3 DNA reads TGCGCCAGCAGCTTGGCTTCTAGCGGGGCAGTACCGACTGCGCAGTATTTT.

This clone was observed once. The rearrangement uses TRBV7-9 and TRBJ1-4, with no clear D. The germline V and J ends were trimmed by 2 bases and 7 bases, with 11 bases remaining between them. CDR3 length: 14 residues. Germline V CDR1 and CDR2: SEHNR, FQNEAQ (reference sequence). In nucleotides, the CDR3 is TGTGCCAGCAGCTTAATCCCACGAGGTGAAAAACTGTTTTTT. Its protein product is CASSLIPRGEKLFF.

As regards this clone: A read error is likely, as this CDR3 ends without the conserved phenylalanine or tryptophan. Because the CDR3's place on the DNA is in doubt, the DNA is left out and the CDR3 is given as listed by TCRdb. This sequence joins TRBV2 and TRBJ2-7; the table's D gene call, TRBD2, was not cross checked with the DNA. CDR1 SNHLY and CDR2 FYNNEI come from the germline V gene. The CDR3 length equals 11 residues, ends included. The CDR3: CASSDTRSWIL.